Given below is one T cell receptor beta chain in context. The antigen is not known. This sample is part of a study of response to subunit inactivated influenza vaccine. Via MiXCR, TCRdb re-called the RT-PCR reads, giving one row per CDR3 protein. The sample lists about 800,000 distinct CDR3 sequences, less than 25% occurring once. After removal of 3 bases from V and 3 bases from J, the junction contained 15 bases not matched to a gene. The CDR3 has 20 residues. Germline V gene sequence: CDR1 SGHAT, CDR2 FQNNGV. Overall study findings and caveats: Authors suggested seasonal influenza vaccinations each recruit few new T cells.

This chain links TRBV11-2 with TRBJ2-3; 13 positions agree with TRBD2. Material: PBMCs from blood, obtained more than 4 days after vaccination. This TCR was recovered from a man aged 50-59 years who received an inactivated influenza vaccine. CDR3 sequence reads: CASSFPGLAGESWRTDTQYF. The CDR3 DNA sequence: TGTGCCAGCAGCTTCCCCGGACTAGCGGGAGAGAGTTGGCGAACAGATACGCAGTATTTT.